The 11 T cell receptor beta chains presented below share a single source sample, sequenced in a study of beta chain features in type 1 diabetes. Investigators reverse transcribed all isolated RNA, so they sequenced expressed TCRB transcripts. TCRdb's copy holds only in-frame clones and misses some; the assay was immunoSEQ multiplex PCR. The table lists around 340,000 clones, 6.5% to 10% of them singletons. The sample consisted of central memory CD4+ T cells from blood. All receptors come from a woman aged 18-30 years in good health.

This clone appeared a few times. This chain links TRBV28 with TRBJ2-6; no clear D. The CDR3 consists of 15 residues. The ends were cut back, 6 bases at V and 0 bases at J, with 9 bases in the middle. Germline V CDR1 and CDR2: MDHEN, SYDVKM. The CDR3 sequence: CASSGYGSGANVLTF. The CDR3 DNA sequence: TGTGCCAGCAGCGGTTACGGCTCTGGGGCCAACGTCCTGACTTTC.

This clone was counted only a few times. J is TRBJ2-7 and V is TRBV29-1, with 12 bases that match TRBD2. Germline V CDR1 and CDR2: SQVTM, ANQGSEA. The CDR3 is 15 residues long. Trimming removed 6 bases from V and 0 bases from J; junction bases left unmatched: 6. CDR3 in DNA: TGCAGCGTCCGGGGACTAGCGGGTACCTCCTACGAGCAGTACTTC. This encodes CSVRGLAGTSYEQYF.

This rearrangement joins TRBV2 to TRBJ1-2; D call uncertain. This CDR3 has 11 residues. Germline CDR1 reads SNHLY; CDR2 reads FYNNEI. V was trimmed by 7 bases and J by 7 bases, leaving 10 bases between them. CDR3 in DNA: TGTGCCAGCACTCCCGGTGGTGGCTACACCTTC. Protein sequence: CASTPGGGYTF. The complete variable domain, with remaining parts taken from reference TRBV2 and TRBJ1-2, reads EPEVTQTPSHQVTQMGQEVILRCVPISNHLYFYWYRQILGQKVEFLVSFYNNEISEKSEIFDDQFSVERPDGSNFTLKIRSTKLEDSAMYFCASTPGGGYTFGSGTRLTVV.

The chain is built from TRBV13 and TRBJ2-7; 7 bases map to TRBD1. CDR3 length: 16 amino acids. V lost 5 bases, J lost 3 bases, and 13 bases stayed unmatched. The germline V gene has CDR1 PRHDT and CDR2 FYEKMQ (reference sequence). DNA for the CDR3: TGTGCCAGCAGCAATCACAGAACAGGGGTTAGCTACGAGCAGTACTTC. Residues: CASSNHRTGVSYEQYF. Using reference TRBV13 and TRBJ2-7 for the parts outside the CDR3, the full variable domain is AAGVIQSPRHLIKEKRETATLKCYPIPRHDTVYWYQQGPGQDPQFLISFYEKMQSDKGSIPDRFSAQQFSDYHSELNMSSLELGDSALYFCASSNHRTGVSYEQYFGPGTRLTVT.

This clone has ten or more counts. CDR3 in amino acids: CGTGSNTEAFF. CDR3 DNA sequence: TGTGGGACAGGGTCGAACACTGAAGCTTTCTTT. This chain joins TRBV10-3 and TRBJ1-1; 8 bases agree with TRBD1. CDR3 size: 11 residues. Per germline, CDR1 ENHRY and CDR2 SYGVKD.

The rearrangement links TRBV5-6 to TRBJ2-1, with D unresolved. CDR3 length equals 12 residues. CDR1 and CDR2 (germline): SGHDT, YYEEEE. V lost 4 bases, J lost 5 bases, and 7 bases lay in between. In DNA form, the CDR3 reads TGTGCCAGCAGCCGAGAAGACAATGAGCAGTTCTTC. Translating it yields CASSREDNEQFF.

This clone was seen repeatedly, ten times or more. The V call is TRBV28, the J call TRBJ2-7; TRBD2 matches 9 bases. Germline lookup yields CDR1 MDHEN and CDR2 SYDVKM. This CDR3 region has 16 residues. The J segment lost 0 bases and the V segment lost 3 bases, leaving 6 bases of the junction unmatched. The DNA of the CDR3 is TGTGCCAGCAGTTTTTCGGCGGGAGGGTTCTCCTACGAGCAGTACTTC. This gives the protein CASSFSAGGFSYEQYF.

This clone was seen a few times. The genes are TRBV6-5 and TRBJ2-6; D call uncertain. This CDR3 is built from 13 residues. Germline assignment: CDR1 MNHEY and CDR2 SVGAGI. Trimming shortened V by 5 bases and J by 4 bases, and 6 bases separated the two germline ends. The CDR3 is CASSGYGANVLTF. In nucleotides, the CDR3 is TGTGCCAGCAGTGGGTACGGGGCCAACGTCCTGACTTTC.

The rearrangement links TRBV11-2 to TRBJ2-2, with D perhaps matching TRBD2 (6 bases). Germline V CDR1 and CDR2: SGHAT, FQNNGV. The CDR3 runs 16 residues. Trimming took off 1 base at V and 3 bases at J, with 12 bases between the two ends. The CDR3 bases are TGTGCCAGCAGCTTAGTGCGGGGTGGGGACACCGGGGAGCTGTTTTTT. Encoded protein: CASSLVRGGDTGELFF. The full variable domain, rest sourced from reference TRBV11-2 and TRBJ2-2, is EAGVAQSPRYKIIEKRQSVAFWCNPISGHATLYWYQQILGQGPKLLIQFQNNGVVDDSQLPKDRFSAERLKGVDSTLKIQPAKLEDSAVYLCASSLVRGGDTGELFFGEGSRLTVL.

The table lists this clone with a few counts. Here the CDR3 DNA reads TGTGCCAGTAGTATAGGCGCAGGACTAGCGGGAGGAGAGACCCAGTACTTC. Translated, it gives CASSIGAGLAGGETQYF. The chain is built from TRBV19 and TRBJ2-5; TRBD2 aligns across 14 bases. Looked up from germline, CDR1 is LNHDA and CDR2 is SQIVND (reference sequence). The CDR3 is 17 residues long. V lost 1 base, J lost 4 bases, and 5 bases stayed unmatched.

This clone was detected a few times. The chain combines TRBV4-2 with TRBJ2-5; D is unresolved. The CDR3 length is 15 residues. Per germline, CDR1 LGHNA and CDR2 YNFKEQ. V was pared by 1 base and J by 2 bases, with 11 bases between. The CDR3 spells CASSQGFAEQETQYF. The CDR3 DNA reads TGTGCCAGCAGCCAAGGGTTCGCGGAGCAAGAGACCCAGTACTTC.